This T cell receptor (beta chain) originates from a study of CD8 T cells in ankylosing spondylitis. Libraries of TCR beta came from quantitative 5'-RACE with molecular barcodes. TCRdb processed the 5' RACE reads anew with MiXCR; each CDR3 protein has one entry. Of about 340,000 distinct CDR3 sequences listed, about 14% are singletons. Sequenced input: blood, either unsorted or a sorted T cell fraction (not recorded which). The clonotype originates from a male donor with ankylosing spondylitis or in good health (not recorded which).

In DNA, the CDR3 is TGTGCCAGCTCAGCACATACAGGGGGCCAGGCTTTCTTT. As protein: CASSAHTGGQAFF. V is TRBV18 and J is TRBJ1-1; 9 positions match TRBD1. The CDR3 loop spans 13 amino acids. Germline trimming cut 5 bases from V and 11 bases from J; bases unmatched to any gene: 9. Germline V gives CDR1 KGHSH, CDR2 LQKENI. The full variable domain, completed using reference TRBV18 and TRBJ1-1, is NAGVMQNPRHLVRRRGQEARLRCSPMKGHSHVYWYRQLPEEGLKFMVYLQKENIIDESGMPKERFSAEFPKEGPSILRIQQVVRGDSAAYFCASSAHTGGQAFFGQGTRLTVV.